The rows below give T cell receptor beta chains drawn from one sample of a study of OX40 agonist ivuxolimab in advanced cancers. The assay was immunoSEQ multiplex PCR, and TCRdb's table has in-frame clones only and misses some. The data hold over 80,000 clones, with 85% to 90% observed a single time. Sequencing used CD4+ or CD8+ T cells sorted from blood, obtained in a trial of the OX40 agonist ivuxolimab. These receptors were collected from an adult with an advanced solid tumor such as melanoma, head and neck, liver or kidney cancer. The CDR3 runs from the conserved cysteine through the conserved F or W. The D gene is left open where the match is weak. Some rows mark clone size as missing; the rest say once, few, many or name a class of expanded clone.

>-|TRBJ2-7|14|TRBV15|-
TGTGCCACCAGCAGAGATCAGGCCTTCTACGAGCAGTACTTC
CATSRDQAFYEQYF
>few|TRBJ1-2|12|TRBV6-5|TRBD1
TGTGCCAGCCGGCAGGGGGACTATGGCTACACCTTC
CASRQGDYGYTF
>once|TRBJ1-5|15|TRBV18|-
TGTGCCAGCTCACCTATATCGGGAGGAAATCAGCCCCAGCATTTT
CASSPISGGNQPQHF
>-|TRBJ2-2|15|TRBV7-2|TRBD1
TGTGCCAGCAACGCCTTCGGACAGGGGAGCCGGGAGCTGTTTTTT
CASNAFGQGSRELFF
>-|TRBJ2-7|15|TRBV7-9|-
TGTGCCAGCAGCTTAGTAAGACTAGAGGGTTACGAGCAGTACTTC
CASSLVRLEGYEQYF
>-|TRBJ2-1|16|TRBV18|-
TGTGCCAGCTCACCACCGGGCGGGACAGTATACAATGAGCAGTTCTTC
CASSPPGGTVYNEQFF
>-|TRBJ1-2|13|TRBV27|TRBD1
TGTGCCAGCAGCCGACAGGGGAGCTATGGCTACACCTTC
CASSRQGSYGYTF
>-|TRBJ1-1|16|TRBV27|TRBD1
TGTGCCAGCAGTTTCAGACAGGGGGGGATGAACACTGAAGCTTTCTTT
CASSFRQGGMNTEAFF
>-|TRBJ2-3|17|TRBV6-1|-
TGTGCCAGCAGTGCACTACTAGGGGGATATAGCACAGATACGCAGTATTTT
CASSALLGGYSTDTQYF
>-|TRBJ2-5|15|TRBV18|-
TGTGCCAGCTCACCTCTTCAGGGCCAAGGAGGGACCCAGTACTTC
CASSPLQGQGGTQYF
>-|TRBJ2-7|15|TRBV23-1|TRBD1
TGCGCCAGCCCAAATCCAGGGGGCAGCTTCTACGAGCAGTACTTC
CASPNPGGSFYEQYF
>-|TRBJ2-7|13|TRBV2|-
TGTGCCAGCAGCCCCAGGGGCGACGACGAGCAGTACTTC
CASSPRGDDEQYF
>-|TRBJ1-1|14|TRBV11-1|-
TGTGCCAGCAGCCCACAGGGCGGGAACACTGAAGCTTTCTTT
CASSPQGGNTEAFF
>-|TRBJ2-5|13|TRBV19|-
TGTGCCAGTAGTAGTCGGGCGCAAGAGACCCAGTACTTC
CASSSRAQETQYF
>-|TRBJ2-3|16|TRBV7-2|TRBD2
TGTGCCAGCAGCCCGCCCGGGACTAGCGGGAGAAGGACGCAGTATTTT
CASSPPGTSGRRTQYF
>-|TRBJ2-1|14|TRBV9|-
TGTGCCAGCAGCGGCGCCTCCGAACGCAATGAGCAGTTCTTC
CASSGASERNEQFF
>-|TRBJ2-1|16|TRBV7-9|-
TGTGCCAGCAGCCCCCTCATGGGGAGCTCCTACAATGAGCAGTTCTTC
CASSPLMGSSYNEQFF
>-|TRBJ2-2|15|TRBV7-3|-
TGTGCCAGCAGCTTATGGACAGATAACACCGGGGAGCTGTTTTTT
CASSLWTDNTGELFF
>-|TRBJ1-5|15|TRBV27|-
TGTGCCAGCAGTTTAGGGCCCAATTTAAATCAGCCCCAGCATTTT
CASSLGPNLNQPQHF
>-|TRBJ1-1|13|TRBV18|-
TGTGCCAGCTCACCGCTTATAGGGCATGAAGCTTTCTTT
CASSPLIGHEAFF
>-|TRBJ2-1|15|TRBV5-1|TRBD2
TGCGCCAGCAGCTTGGTGGGCGGGGGGTACAATGAGCAGTTCTTC
CASSLVGGGYNEQFF
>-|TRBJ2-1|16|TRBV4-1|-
TGCGCCAGCAGCCAAGGCAGCCAGAGCTCCTACAATGAGCAGTTCTTC
CASSQGSQSSYNEQFF
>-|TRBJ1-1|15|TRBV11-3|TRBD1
TGTGCCAGCAGCGCCCGACAGGGCCTGAACACTGAAGCTTTCTTT
CASSARQGLNTEAFF
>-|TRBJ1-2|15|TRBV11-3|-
TGTGCCAGCAGCCCCGGCAGGAGGGCCTACTATGGCTACACCTTC
CASSPGRRAYYGYTF
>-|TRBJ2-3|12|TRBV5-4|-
TGTGCCAGCAGCTTTGGCACAGATACGCAGTATTTT
CASSFGTDTQYF
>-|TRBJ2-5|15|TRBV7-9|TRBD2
TGTGCCAGCAGCTTAGGTCCGGGGGGGCAAGAGACCCAGTACTTC
CASSLGPGGQETQYF
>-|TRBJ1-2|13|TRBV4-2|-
TGTGCCAGCAGCCCCCCCAGCAGGTATGGCTACACCTTC
CASSPPSRYGYTF
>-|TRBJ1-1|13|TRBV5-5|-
TGTGCCAGCAGCTTGTTGGTCGGAACTGAAGCTTTCTTT
CASSLLVGTEAFF
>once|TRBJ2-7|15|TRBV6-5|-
TGTGCCAGCAGTTCCCGATCCCCGCAAGCCTACGAGCAGTACTTC
CASSSRSPQAYEQYF
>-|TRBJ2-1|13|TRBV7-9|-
TGTGCCAGCAGCTTTGAAACCGGGACTCCACCGTTCTTC
CASSFETGTPPFF
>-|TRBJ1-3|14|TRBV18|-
TGTGCCAGCTCACCACCAGGGCCCGGAAACACCATATATTTT
CASSPPGPGNTIYF
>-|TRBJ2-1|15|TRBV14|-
TGTGCCAGCAGCCGGGGAGATACAGCCTACAATGAGCAGTTCTTC
CASSRGDTAYNEQFF
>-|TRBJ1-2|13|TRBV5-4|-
TGTGCCAGCAGCTTGGCAGGGCGGGACGGCTACACCTTC
CASSLAGRDGYTF
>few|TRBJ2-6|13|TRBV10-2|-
TGCGCCAGCAGTGGAGATGGGGCCAACGTCCTGACTTTC
CASSGDGANVLTF
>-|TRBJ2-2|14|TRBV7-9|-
TGTGCCAGCAGCCCGCAGAGTAGGGCTGGGGAGCTGTTTTTT
CASSPQSRAGELFF
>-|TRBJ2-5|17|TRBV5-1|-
TGCGCCAGCAGCCCCATGGGGATCTCTAGCGCCCAAGAGACCCAGTACTTC
CASSPMGISSAQETQYF
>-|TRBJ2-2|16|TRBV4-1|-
TGCGCCAGCAGCCAAACGACAGGACCTCCAGCCGGGGAGCTGTTTTTT
CASSQTTGPPAGELFF
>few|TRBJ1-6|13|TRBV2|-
TGTGCCAGCAGCCTGACTTGGAATTCACCCCTCCACTTT
CASSLTWNSPLHF
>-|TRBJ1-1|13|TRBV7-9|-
TGTGCCAGCAGCGGTATGCGGAACACTGAAGCTTTCTTT
CASSGMRNTEAFF
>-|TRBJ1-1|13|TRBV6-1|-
TGTGCCAGCAGTGCGGGGAGGAACACTGAAGCTTTCTTT
CASSAGRNTEAFF
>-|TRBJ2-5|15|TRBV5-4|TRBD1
TGTGCCAGCAGCTTGGAGGGACAGGGCCCGCGGGGCCAGTACTTC
CASSLEGQGPRGQYF
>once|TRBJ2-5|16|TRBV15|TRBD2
TGTGCCACCAGCAGAGAGGCTAGCGGGAGGCAAGAGACCCAGTACTTC
CATSREASGRQETQYF
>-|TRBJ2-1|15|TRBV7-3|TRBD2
TGTGCCAGCAGCTCCCATAGCGGGAGGTCCATTTCACAGTTCTTC
CASSSHSGRSISQFF
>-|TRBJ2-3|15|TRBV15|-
TGTGCCACCAGCATTAATGGCGGGAGCACAGATACGCAGTATTTT
CATSINGGSTDTQYF
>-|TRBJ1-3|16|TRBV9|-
TGTGCCAGCAGCGTAGACCTGGGGAGCACTGGAAACACCATATATTTT
CASSVDLGSTGNTIYF
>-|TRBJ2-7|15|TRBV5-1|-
TGCGCCAGCAGCGCCACAGCCTTTGAATCCTACGAGCAGTACTTC
CASSATAFESYEQYF
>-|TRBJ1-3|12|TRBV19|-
TGTGCCAGTAGTATTCGGGGAAACACCATATATTTT
CASSIRGNTIYF
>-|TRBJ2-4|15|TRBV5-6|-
TGTGCCAGCAGCGCTCTTGGCAGGGCCCAAAACATTCAGTACTTC
CASSALGRAQNIQYF
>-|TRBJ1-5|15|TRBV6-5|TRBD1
TGTGCCAGCAGGAGCGGACAGGGCTTTAATCAGCCCCAGCATTTT
CASRSGQGFNQPQHF
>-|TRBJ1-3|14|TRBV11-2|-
TGTGCCAGCAGCTTAGCCCGGGGGGGAAACACCATATATTTT
CASSLARGGNTIYF
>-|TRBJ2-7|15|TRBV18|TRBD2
TGTGCCAGCTCACCAGTCCTAGCGGGGGAATACGAGCAGTACTTC
CASSPVLAGEYEQYF
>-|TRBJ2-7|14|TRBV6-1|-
TGTGCCAGCAGTGAATGGGGACTCTATCCCGAGCAGTACTTC
CASSEWGLYPEQYF
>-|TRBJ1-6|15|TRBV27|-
TGTGCCAGCAGTTTAGGGTCCGGGTATCGCTCACCCCTCCACTTT
CASSLGSGYRSPLHF
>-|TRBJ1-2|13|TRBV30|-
TGTGCCTGGAGTCCGGCCGTTAACTATGGCTACACCTTC
CAWSPAVNYGYTF
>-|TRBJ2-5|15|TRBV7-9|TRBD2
TGTGCCAGCAGCTTAGTCACTAGCGGGTTGGAGACCCAGTACTTC
CASSLVTSGLETQYF
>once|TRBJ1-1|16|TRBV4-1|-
TGCGCCAGCAGCCCGAAAGAAGGCTGGGGGGACCTTGAAGCTTTCTTT
CASSPKEGWGDLEAFF
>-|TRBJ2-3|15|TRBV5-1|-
TGCGCCAGCAGCTATAGCGGATCTAGCACAGATACGCAGTATTTT
CASSYSGSSTDTQYF
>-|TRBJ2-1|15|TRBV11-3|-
TGTGCCAGCAGCTCTGTGGCTAGAGGGCGCGATGAGCAGTTCTTC
CASSSVARGRDEQFF